Following are 9 T cell receptor beta chains from one sample sequenced in a study of shared clonotypes between healthy human individuals. Naive CD8 cells comprised CD45RO-negative, CCR7-positively selected cells, excluding terminally differentiated effector memory CD45RA+ cells. TCRdb's copy holds only in-frame clones and misses some; the assay was immunoSEQ multiplex PCR. This table has 800,000 to 950,000 clones, 96% appearing once. Sequenced: naive CD8+ T cells sorted from blood. The receptors shown here come from a young man in good health.

The rearrangement joins TRBV10-3 to TRBJ2-7; no firm D call. From germline, CDR1 is ENHRY and CDR2 SYGVKD. This CDR3 is built from 11 residues. Written as DNA, the CDR3 is TGTGCGGTTGAGGTCGGCTACGAGCAGTACTTC. This gives the protein CAVEVGYEQYF.

The rearrangement joins TRBV7-6 to TRBJ1-1, with TRBD1 matching 8 bases. J was trimmed by 0 bases and V by 5 bases; bases with no gene match: 5. CDR3 length: 15 amino acids. Germline V gene sequence: CDR1 SGHVS, CDR2 FNYEAQ. In nucleotides, the CDR3 is TGTGCCAGCAGCACAAGACAGGGGTTGAACACTGAAGCTTTCTTT. This gives the protein CASSTRQGLNTEAFF.

The chain joins TRBV6-1 to TRBJ1-5, with D uncertain. V gave up 1 base and J gave up 1 base, with 8 bases separating them. The CDR3 spans 15 residues. Germline V CDR1 and CDR2: MNHNS, SASEGT. The CDR3 region has the DNA TGTGCCAGCAGTGAAGGGACCTTCAGCAATCAGCCCCAGCATTTT. Encoded protein: CASSEGTFSNQPQHF.

For the CDR3, the DNA is TGTGCCAGTAGTACGATAGCGGGAGAGTTAAAGGAGCAGTACTTC. Its translation is CASSTIAGELKEQYF. The V and J genes are TRBV19 and TRBJ2-7; 9 bases match TRBD2. This CDR3 spans 15 amino acids. Germline CDR1 is LNHDA and CDR2 is SQIVND (reference sequence). Germline trimming cut 4 bases from V and 7 bases from J; bases unmatched to any gene: 11.

The CDR3 DNA is TGTGCCAGCAGCCTCAGCGTCGGGACTAACGAGCAGTACTTC. Protein product: CASSLSVGTNEQYF. This sequence joins TRBV9 and TRBJ2-7, with TRBD2 matching over 7 bases. This CDR3 contains 14 residues. V lost 4 bases and J lost 5; bases outside the gene matches: 9. Germline V CDR1 and CDR2: SGDLS, YYNGEE.

This chain joins TRBV5-1 and TRBJ2-7; 7 positions agree with TRBD1. Trimming at V came to 0 bases and at J to 3 bases, leaving 9 bases not matched to a gene. The CDR3 covers 16 residues. From germline, CDR1 is SGHRS and CDR2 YFSETQ. In nucleotides, the CDR3 is TGCGCCAGCAGCTTGGCTGGACAGGAAAGGGGCTACGAGCAGTACTTC. Its protein product is CASSLAGQERGYEQYF.

The rearrangement joins TRBV10-3 to TRBJ2-5; 10 bases fit TRBD1. V dropped 4 bases and J dropped 6; count of bases not matched to a gene: 5. The CDR3 length is 14 residues. The V gene's germline CDR1 is ENHRY and CDR2 SYGVKD. CDR3 bases: TGTGCCATCAGTGGGGGGACAGGGGAAAAGACCCAGTACTTC. Translation gives CAISGGTGEKTQYF.

The chain is built from TRBV29-1 and TRBJ1-1; D gene ambiguous. Germline values: CDR1 SQVTM, CDR2 ANQGSEA. The CDR3 extends over 13 amino acids. The V gene lost 4 bases and the J gene lost 0 bases, with 9 bases spanning the gap. Here the CDR3 DNA reads TGCAGCGTTGTCGTGGATTTGAACACTGAAGCTTTCTTT. Encoded protein: CSVVVDLNTEAFF.

This clone occurred once. This chain connects TRBV9 to TRBJ2-1, with 9 bases aligning to TRBD2. V lost 0 bases, J lost 8 bases, and 6 bases stayed unmatched. This CDR3 has 15 residues. Germline V gene data show CDR1 as SGDLS and CDR2 as YYNGEE. The CDR3 spells CASSVVAGGLDEQFF. For the CDR3, the DNA is TGTGCCAGCAGCGTAGTTGCGGGAGGGCTCGATGAGCAGTTCTTC.